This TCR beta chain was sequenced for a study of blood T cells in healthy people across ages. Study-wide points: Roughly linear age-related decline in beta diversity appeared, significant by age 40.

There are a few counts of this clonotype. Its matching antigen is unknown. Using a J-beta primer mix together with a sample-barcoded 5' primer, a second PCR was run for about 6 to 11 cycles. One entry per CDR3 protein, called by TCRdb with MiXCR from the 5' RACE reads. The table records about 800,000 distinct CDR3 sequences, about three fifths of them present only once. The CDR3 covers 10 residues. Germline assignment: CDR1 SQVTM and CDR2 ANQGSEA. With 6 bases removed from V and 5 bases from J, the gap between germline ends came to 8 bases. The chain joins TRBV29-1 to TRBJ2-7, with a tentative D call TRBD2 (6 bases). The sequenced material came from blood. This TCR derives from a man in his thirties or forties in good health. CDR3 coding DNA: TGCAGCGTGGGGGGAAACGAGCAGTACTTC. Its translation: CSVGGNEQYF.